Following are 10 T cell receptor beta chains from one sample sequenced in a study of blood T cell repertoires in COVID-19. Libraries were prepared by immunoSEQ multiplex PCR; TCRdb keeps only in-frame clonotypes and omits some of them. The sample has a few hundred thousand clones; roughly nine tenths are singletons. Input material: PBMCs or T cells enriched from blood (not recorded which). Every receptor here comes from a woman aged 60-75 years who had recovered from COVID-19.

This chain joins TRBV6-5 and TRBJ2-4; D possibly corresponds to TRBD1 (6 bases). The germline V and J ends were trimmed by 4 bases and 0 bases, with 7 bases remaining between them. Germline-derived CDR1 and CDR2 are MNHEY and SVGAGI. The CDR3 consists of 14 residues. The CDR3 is CASSWTVAKNIQYF. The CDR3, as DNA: TGTGCCAGCAGTTGGACAGTAGCCAAAAACATTCAGTACTTC.

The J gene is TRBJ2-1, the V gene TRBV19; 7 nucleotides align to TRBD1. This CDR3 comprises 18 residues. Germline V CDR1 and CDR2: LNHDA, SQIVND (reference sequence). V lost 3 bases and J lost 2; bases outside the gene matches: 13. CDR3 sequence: CASSIKPIGGATYNEQFF. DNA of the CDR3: TGTGCCAGTAGTATTAAACCTATAGGGGGCGCGACCTACAATGAGCAGTTCTTC.

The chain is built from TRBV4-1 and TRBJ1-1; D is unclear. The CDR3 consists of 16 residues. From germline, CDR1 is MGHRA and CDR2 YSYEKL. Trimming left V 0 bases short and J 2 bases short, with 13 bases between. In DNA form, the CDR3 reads TGCGCCAGCAGCCAAGATAATCTAGGATTTAACACTGAAGCTTTCTTT. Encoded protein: CASSQDNLGFNTEAFF.

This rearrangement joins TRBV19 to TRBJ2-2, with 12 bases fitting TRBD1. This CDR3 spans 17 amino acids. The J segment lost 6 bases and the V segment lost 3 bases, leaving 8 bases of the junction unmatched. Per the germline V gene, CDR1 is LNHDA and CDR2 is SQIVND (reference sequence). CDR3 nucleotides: TGTGCCAGTAGTATGGTGAAGGGACAGGGGGCCCCCGGGGAGCTGTTTTTT. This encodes CASSMVKGQGAPGELFF.

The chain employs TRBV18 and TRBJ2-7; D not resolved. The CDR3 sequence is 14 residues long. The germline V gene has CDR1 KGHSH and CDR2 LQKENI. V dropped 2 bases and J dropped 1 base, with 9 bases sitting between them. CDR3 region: CASSPGSGSYEQYV. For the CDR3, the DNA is TGTGCCAGCTCACCAGGTAGTGGTTCCTACGAGCAGTACGTC.

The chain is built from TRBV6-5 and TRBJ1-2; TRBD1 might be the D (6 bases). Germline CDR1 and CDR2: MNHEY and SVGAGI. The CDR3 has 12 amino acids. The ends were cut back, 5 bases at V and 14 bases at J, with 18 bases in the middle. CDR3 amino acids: CASSISLGAETF. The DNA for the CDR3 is TGTGCCAGCAGTATATCGTTGGGGGCGGAAACCTTC.

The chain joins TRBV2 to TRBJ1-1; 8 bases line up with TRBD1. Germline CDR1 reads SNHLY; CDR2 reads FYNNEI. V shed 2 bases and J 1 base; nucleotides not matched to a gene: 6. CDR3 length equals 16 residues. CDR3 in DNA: TGTGCCAGCAGTGAAAGTGGGACAGGCTCGAACACTGAAGCTTTCTTT. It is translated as CASSESGTGSNTEAFF.

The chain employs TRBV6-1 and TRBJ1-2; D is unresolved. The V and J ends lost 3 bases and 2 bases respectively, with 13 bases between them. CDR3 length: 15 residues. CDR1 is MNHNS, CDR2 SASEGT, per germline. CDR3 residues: CASSERAVGNYGYTF. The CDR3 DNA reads TGTGCCAGCAGTGAGAGGGCGGTTGGCAACTATGGCTACACCTTC.

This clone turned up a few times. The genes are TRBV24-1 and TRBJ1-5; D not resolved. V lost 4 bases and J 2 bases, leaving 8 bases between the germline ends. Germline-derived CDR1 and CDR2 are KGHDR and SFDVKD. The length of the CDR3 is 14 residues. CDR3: CATSDPNGNQPQHF. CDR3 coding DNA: TGTGCCACCAGTGACCCTAACGGCAATCAGCCCCAGCATTTT.

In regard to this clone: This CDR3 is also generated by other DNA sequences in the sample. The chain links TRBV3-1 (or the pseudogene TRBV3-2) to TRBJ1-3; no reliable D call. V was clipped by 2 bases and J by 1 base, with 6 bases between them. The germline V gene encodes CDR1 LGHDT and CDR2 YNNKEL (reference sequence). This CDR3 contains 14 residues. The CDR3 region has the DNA TGTGCCAGCAGCCAAAGAGGGTCTGGAAACACCATATATTTT. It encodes CASSQRGSGNTIYF.